This entry features one T cell receptor beta chain sequence. Antigen specificity is unknown. The data were obtained in a study of T-cell memory formation after mild COVID-19. Study conclusions and caveats: Balance between CD4 and CD8 was seen in clones contracting day 15 to 85, and a CD4+ lean was seen in later expanders.

The CDR3 length is 16 residues. Per the germline V gene, CDR1 is SQVTM and CDR2 is ANQGSEA. V lost 3 bases, J lost 4 bases, and 11 bases stayed unmatched. TCRdb used MiXCR to reprocess the 5' RACE reads, holding one entry per CDR3 protein. The repertoire consists of about 500,000 distinct CDR3 sequences, with about 20% occurring once and the leading ten covering under 15%. The sequence derives from an adult woman who had mild COVID-19 (a few samples of this study predate the infection). Cell type and time point are not known. This chain joins TRBV29-1 and TRBJ1-2; 10 bases fit TRBD1. Sequencing was done on a sample of PBMCs or a T cell subset sorted from them (not recorded which). The CDR3 DNA reads TGCAGCGTTGACCTACGAGGGACAGGGGTGGCCTATGGCTACACCTTC. Residues: CSVDLRGTGVAYGYTF. Combining the CDR3 with reference TRBV29-1 and TRBJ1-2 gives the whole variable domain SAVISQKPSRDICQRGTSLTIQCQVDSQVTMMFWYRQQPGQSLTLIATANQGSEATYESGFVIDKFPISRPNLTFSTLTVSNMSPEDSSIYLCSVDLRGTGVAYGYTFGSGTRLTVV.